This TCR beta chain was found in a study of blood T cell repertoires in COVID-19. Study in general: Material from acute and convalescent COVID-19 was sourced from the United States, Italy and Spain.

This clone is a singleton in its sample. Per the authors' pipeline: For nucleated cells, counts were estimated from reference gene primer amplification. Some clones are missing from TCRdb's copy, which holds only in-frame ones; the method was immunoSEQ multiplex PCR. D and trimming come from the DNA, and the V and J calls and clone size come from that table. The data show hundreds of thousands of clones, about 90% seen once. V shed 4 bases, J shed 1 base, and the junction held 1 base outside the gene matches. Germline V CDR1 and CDR2: MNHEY, SMNVEV (reference sequence). This CDR3 spans 14 amino acids.

Input material: peripheral blood. The gene calls are TRBV27 and TRBJ1-1; TRBD1 agrees at 9 bases. The receptor was isolated from a man aged 18 to 30 with active or convalescent COVID-19. CDR3: CASSSDRGNTEAFF. The DNA of the CDR3 is TGTGCCAGCAGTTCGGACAGGGGGAACACTGAAGCTTTCTTT.